This T cell receptor beta chain was found in a study of T cells in Graves' hyperthyroidism and ophthalmopathy. Study overall: Blood was drawn when the patient was first diagnosed and still untreated. Regarding the study as a whole: Also found in blood were most expanded thyroid clonotypes above 0.001.

Orbital computed tomography, thyroid ultrasound, serum thyroxine and TRAb, and clinical symptoms together informed the diagnoses. The study collected blood at first hyperthyroidism diagnosis, before any ophthalmopathy symptoms arose. This CDR3 is 13 amino acids long. Germline V gives CDR1 MDHEN, CDR2 SYDVKM. Amplified TCR beta CDR3 regions came from RNA transcripts. The HTBI primer set was used in a first-round RT-PCR of the TCR CDR3. Each CDR3 protein gets one entry after TCRdb re-called the multiplex PCR reads with MiXCR. The data show approximately 400,000 distinct CDR3 sequences, more than 15% seen once. Turning to this clonotype: Its antigen is unknown.

This chain links TRBV28 with TRBJ2-7; D not certain. Matching the DNA end better, TRBJ2-1 makes the J call doubtful. The TCR was taken from a young woman with Graves' hyperthyroidism that later progressed to Graves' ophthalmopathy. The sequenced material came from blood. CDR3 residues: CASSLTATYEQFF. The CDR3 DNA follows: TGTGCCAGCAGTTTAACAGCAACCTACGAGCAGTTCTTC.